The 27 T cell receptor beta chains presented below share a single source sample, sequenced in a study of CXCR3-negative and CXCR3-positive naive CD8 T cells. UMI labels and 5' RACE were used to prepare the TRB cDNA libraries. TCRdb re-called the 5' RACE reads; one entry per CDR3 protein, DNA not given. This sample's table has 45,000 to 70,000 distinct CDR3 sequences. The sample taken for sequencing was memory CD8+ T cells from blood. These receptor sequences come from a human donor in good health. Some clones in this sample may be carry-over from other donors' samples.

The chain links TRBV20-1 to TRBJ2-7; there is no DNA to check the TCRdb D call of TRBD2. CDR1 and CDR2 (germline): DFQATT, SNEGSKA (reference sequence). CDR3 size: 14 residues. This CDR3 reads CSASDLTTSYEQYF.

CDR3 loop: CSVHEQGAGEELFF. This chain joins TRBV29-1 and TRBJ2-2; TCRdb gives TRBD1 as the D gene, but with no DNA this cannot be confirmed. This CDR3 comprises 14 residues. Germline V lookup: CDR1 SQVTM, CDR2 ANQGSEA.

V usage is TRBV7-9 and J usage is TRBJ2-3; TCRdb indicates TRBD2, and absent DNA this call remains unverified. The CDR3 totals 16 residues. In germline, CDR1 is SEHNR, CDR2 FQNEAQ (reference sequence). The CDR3 protein is CASSSISGGARDTQYF.

The CDR3 spells CSVVGLARVETQYF. V usage is TRBV29-1 and J usage is TRBJ2-5; TCRdb reports TRBD1, a call that lacks DNA to check it against. The CDR3 runs 14 residues. From germline, CDR1 is SQVTM and CDR2 ANQGSEA.

This chain links TRBV6-2 or TRBV6-3 with TRBJ2-7; lacking DNA, the TRBD1 call made by TCRdb goes unchecked. CDR1 and CDR2 (germline): MNHEY, SVGEGT. The CDR3 is made up of 14 amino acids. The CDR3 loop is CASTIQGVFNEQYF.

The V and J genes are TRBV20-1 and TRBJ1-1; with no DNA, the TCRdb D assignment of TRBD1 cannot be verified. This CDR3 contains 14 residues. CDR1 is DFQATT, CDR2 SNEGSKA, per germline (reference sequence). The CDR3 protein is CSARTDPAGTEASF.

The V gene is TRBV19, the J gene TRBJ2-7; TCRdb's D gene call, TRBD1, goes unchecked for lack of DNA. Per germline, CDR1 LNHDA and CDR2 SQIVND (reference sequence). This CDR3 contains 13 residues. The CDR3 sequence: CASSTQRGREQYF.

This chain joins TRBV7-3 and TRBJ2-7; the D call from TCRdb, TRBD2, cannot be confirmed without DNA. The CDR3 sequence is 13 residues long. Germline values: CDR1 SGHTA, CDR2 FQGTGA. CDR3 sequence reads: CASSRTSAYEQYF. Full variable domain (rest looked up from reference TRBV7-3 and TRBJ2-7): GAGVSQTPSNKVTEKGKYVELRCDPISGHTALYWYRQSLGQGPEFLIYFQGTGAADDSGLPNDRFFAVRPEGSVSTLKIQRTERGDSAVYLCASSRTSAYEQYFGPGTRLTVT.

The rearrangement joins TRBV20-1 to TRBJ2-2. Germline loops: CDR1 DFQATT, CDR2 SNEGSKA (reference sequence). This CDR3 contains 14 residues. The CDR3 here is CSARVEQNTGELFF.

The chain uses TRBV6-2 or TRBV6-3 and TRBJ2-2. Germline-derived CDR1 and CDR2 are MNHEY and SVGEGT. The CDR3 loop spans 13 amino acids. The CDR3: CASSYRDTGELFF.

V usage is TRBV19 and J usage is TRBJ1-2; TCRdb's assignment of TRBD1 cannot be checked, as there is no DNA. The CDR3 extends over 12 amino acids. The germline CDR1 and CDR2 sequences are LNHDA and SQIVND (reference sequence). The CDR3 here is CASSIGGDGYTF.

The gene calls are TRBV6-2 or TRBV6-3 and TRBJ2-1; TCRdb designates TRBD1, a call that cannot be tested without DNA. This CDR3 contains 16 residues. Germline CDR1 is MNHEY and CDR2 is SVGEGT. This chain's CDR3 is CASSYPGVTPSNEQFF.

This chain connects TRBV29-1 to TRBJ1-2; the D call from TCRdb, TRBD1, cannot be confirmed without DNA. The CDR3 is 14 amino acids. Per germline, CDR1 SQVTM and CDR2 ANQGSEA. The CDR3: CSVEDTRGDYGYTF.

This chain uses TRBV29-1 with TRBJ2-3; the D call from TCRdb, TRBD1, cannot be confirmed without DNA. Germline CDR1 and CDR2: SQVTM and ANQGSEA. The CDR3 loop spans 11 amino acids. CDR3 in amino acids: CSVPLADTQYF.

This sequence joins TRBV7-9 and TRBJ2-1; TCRdb picks TRBD2, but there is no DNA to check that call. This CDR3 has 16 amino acids. Germline V lookup: CDR1 SEHNR, CDR2 FQNEAQ (reference sequence). The CDR3 protein is CASSPNKRGRDDEQFF.

The V call is TRBV7-9, the J call TRBJ1-4; the D call from TCRdb, TRBD1, cannot be confirmed without DNA. The CDR3 totals 15 residues. The germline V gene has CDR1 SEHNR and CDR2 FQNEAQ (reference sequence). CDR3 loop: CASSPSGQDNEKLFF.

The V call is TRBV5-5, the J call TRBJ1-1. Germline CDR1 is SGHKS and CDR2 is YYEKEE (reference sequence). This CDR3 comprises 12 residues. CDR3 protein: CASSLGSTEAFF.

The V and J genes are TRBV6-5 and TRBJ1-1; the D gene TCRdb calls, TRBD1, cannot be checked with no DNA. Germline values: CDR1 MNHEY, CDR2 SVGAGI. The CDR3 spans 12 residues. CDR3 in amino acids: CASSADRGEAFF.

The chain joins TRBV6-2 or TRBV6-3 to TRBJ2-1; TCRdb outputs TRBD2, but without DNA this stays unchecked. Germline V CDR1 and CDR2: MNHEY, SVGEGT. CDR3 length: 13 amino acids. This chain's CDR3 is CASSTSSGNEQFF.

This clonotype registers medium-sized by frequency. This rearrangement joins TRBV5-1 to TRBJ1-5. Germline loops: CDR1 SGHRS, CDR2 YFSETQ. The CDR3 consists of 14 residues. This CDR3 is CASRSGLSDQPQHF.

The J gene is TRBJ2-5, the V gene TRBV28. CDR1 MDHEN and CDR2 SYDVKM come from the germline V gene. CDR3 size: 14 residues. The CDR3 region is CASSLSIGRETQYF.

CDR3 residues: CSVVVAQGDQPQHF. The V and J genes are TRBV29-1 and TRBJ1-5; TCRdb indicates TRBD1, and absent DNA this call remains unverified. CDR1 and CDR2 from the germline V gene are SQVTM and ANQGSEA. The CDR3 spans 14 residues.

The rearrangement joins TRBV7-9 to TRBJ2-1; the TCRdb call, TRBD1, lacks DNA for checking. The CDR3 loop spans 18 amino acids. Germline CDR1 reads SEHNR; CDR2 reads FQNEAQ (reference sequence). The chain's CDR3 is CASSPDWTGAFGVEEQFF. Supplemented by reference TRBV7-9 and TRBJ2-1, the full variable domain reads DTGVSQNPRHKITKRGQNVTFRCDPISEHNRLYWYRQTLGQGPEFLTYFQNEAQLEKSRLLSDRFSAERPKGSFSTLEIQRTEQGDSAMYLCASSPDWTGAFGVEEQFFGPGTRLTVL.

The rearrangement joins TRBV29-1 to TRBJ2-7. The CDR3 is 12 residues long. CDR1 is SQVTM, CDR2 ANQGSEA, per germline. The CDR3 sequence is CSVEDGLDEQYF.

CDR3 loop: CSVGDSYEQYF. The chain joins TRBV29-1 to TRBJ2-7. Per the germline V gene, CDR1 is SQVTM and CDR2 is ANQGSEA. This CDR3 spans 11 amino acids.

This chain links TRBV29-1 with TRBJ2-5; TCRdb calls TRBD2, which cannot be checked without DNA. The CDR3 length is 15 residues. CDR1 and CDR2 (germline): SQVTM, ANQGSEA. The CDR3 loop is CSVEVAGDFQETQYF.

The gene calls are TRBV21-1 and TRBJ2-7; as DNA is missing, the TRBD1 call by TCRdb cannot be tested. TRBV21-1 is a pseudogene. The CDR3 is 16 residues long. CDR3 sequence: CASSKSETGIPLQQYF.